Listed below are T cell receptor beta chains from one sample, sequenced in a study of technical replicates of blood from a few donors. Profiling relied on immunoSEQ multiplex PCR, and the TCRdb table lists in-frame clones only, not all of them. There are 70,000 to 95,000 clones in the sample; nearly 98% occur only once, and 0.18% lies in the top ten. Sequenced material: T cells isolated from PBMCs. These receptors came from a human donor in good health. CDR3s include the opening cysteine and the closing phenylalanine or tryptophan. The D gene is left open where the match is weak. Not every row has a clone size; where given, it reads once, few, many or a size class.

>-|TRBV28|TRBJ2-6|-
CASSVPSGGFGANVLTF
TGTGCCAGCAGTGTCCCCTCTGGAGGGTTTGGGGCCAACGTCCTGACTTTC
>TRBD2|TRBV2|TRBJ2-3|-
CASSPPSGGDLLDADTQYF
TGTGCCAGCAGTCCCCCCAGCGGGGGCGATTTACTCGACGCAGATACGCAGTATTTT
>-|TRBV21-1|TRBJ1-5|-
CASSRRQGCNQPQHF
TGTGCCAGCAGCAGAAGACAGGGTTGCAATCAGCCCCAGCATTTT
>-|TRBV21-1|TRBJ1-5|-
CASINEDRGDTQPQHF
TGTGCCAGCATCAATGAGGACAGGGGTGATACTCAGCCCCAGCATTTT
>TRBD1|TRBV6-1|TRBJ2-5|-
CASDSGQGVSKTQYF
TGTGCCAGCGACTCAGGACAGGGGGTCTCAAAGACCCAGTACTTC
>-|TRBV12-2|TRBJ1-5|-
CASRWLRVSNQPQHF
TGTGCAAGTCGCTGGCTCAGGGTAAGCAATCAGCCCCAGCATTTT
>-|TRBV9|TRBJ2-7|-
CASSVEGLPLDEQYF
TGTGCCAGCAGCGTTGAAGGACTCCCACTAGACGAGCAGTACTTC
>-|TRBV6-5|TRBJ2-5|-
CASSWGRSKETQYF
TGTGCCAGCAGTTGGGGGCGTTCGAAGGAGACCCAGTACTTC
>TRBD1|TRBV11-2|TRBJ2-5|-
CASRLHGQGNGETQYF
TGTGCCAGCAGACTACACGGACAGGGGAATGGAGAGACCCAGTACTTC
>-|TRBV14|TRBJ1-4|-
CASSLSRFEELFF
TGTGCCAGCAGCTTAAGCCGGTTTGAAGAACTGTTTTTT
>-|TRBV30|TRBJ2-2|-
CAWTLPNTGELFF
TGTGCCTGGACGCTACCGAACACCGGGGAGCTGTTTTTT
>TRBD1|TRBV11-3|TRBJ1-2|-
CASSRLTGEYGYTF
TGTGCCAGCAGCCGACTTACAGGGGAATATGGCTACACCTTC
>TRBD2|TRBV27|TRBJ2-7|-
CASSFDSGSIAYEQYF
TGTGCCAGCAGTTTTGATAGCGGGAGTATTGCCTACGAGCAGTACTTC
>-|TRBV25-1|TRBJ2-3|-
CASSESGQGGVRQYF
TGTGCCAGCAGTGAATCCGGCCAGGGAGGAGTGAGGCAGTATTTT
>-|TRBV7-9|TRBJ2-3|-
CASSPSQGLTDTQYF
TGTGCCAGCAGCCCGAGTCAGGGGCTCACAGATACGCAGTATTTT
>-|TRBV6-6|TRBJ1-1|-
CASSYVAGDDRAFF
TGTGCCAGCAGTTATGTGGCAGGGGACGATCGTGCTTTCTTT
>TRBD1|TRBV5-4|TRBJ2-1|once
CASSGDSQLNEQFF
TGTGCCAGCAGCGGGGACAGCCAGCTCAATGAGCAGTTCTTC
>-|TRBV6-5|TRBJ2-7|-
CASSTGLSGEQYF
TGTGCCAGCAGTACCGGATTATCAGGGGAGCAGTACTTC
>-|TRBV7-8|TRBJ2-7|-
CASSLGRVSAYEQYF
TGTGCCAGCAGCTTAGGACGGGTATCAGCCTACGAGCAGTACTTC
>-|TRBV25-1|TRBJ1-2|-
CASSAGQPFYGYTF
TGTGCCAGCAGCGCGGGGCAGCCCTTCTATGGCTACACCTTC
>TRBD1|TRBV15|TRBJ1-2|-
CATSPRGLHGYTF
TGTGCCACCAGCCCCAGGGGGCTTCACGGCTACACCTTC
>TRBD2|TRBV14|TRBJ2-7|-
CASSHRHLTTSGRAYYEQYF
TGTGCCAGCAGCCACCGCCACCTTACGACTAGCGGGAGAGCCTACTACGAGCAGTACTTC
>-|TRBV19|TRBJ1-1|-
CASSLYTEAFF
TGTGCCAGTAGTCTTTACACTGAAGCTTTCTTT
>TRBD2|TRBV10-1|TRBJ2-3|-
CASSESVSGGSTDTQYF
TGCGCCAGCAGTGAGTCAGTAAGCGGGGGCAGCACAGATACGCAGTATTTT